This TCR beta chain came from a study of blood T cell dynamics during melanoma immunotherapy. As for the study in general: Standard first-line treatment here was pembrolizumab or nivolumab plus ipilimumab in metastatic melanoma.

The time point is: week 3, after first cycle of checkpoint inhibitor. Response was assessed by RECIST 1.1 at 12 weeks, except two rapid progressors. Prior systemic cancer therapy, immunosuppressant use and other active malignancies excluded patients. Profiling relied on immunoSEQ multiplex PCR, and the TCRdb table lists in-frame clones only, not all of them. This sample yields 9,900 or so clones, of which under 90% are seen a single time; about 22% belongs to the top ten. Germline values: CDR1 SGHTA, CDR2 FQGNSA. V was pared by 1 base and J by 0 bases, with 7 bases between. The CDR3 runs 15 residues. V and J are TRBV7-2 and TRBJ1-5; weak D call: TRBD1 (5 bases). The TCR was taken from a human donor with melanoma. The source material was blood, sampled from a patient treated with checkpoint blockade. This chain's CDR3 is CASSLGTLSNQPQHF. CDR3 DNA: TGTGCCAGCAGCTTAGGGACACTTAGCAATCAGCCCCAGCATTTT.